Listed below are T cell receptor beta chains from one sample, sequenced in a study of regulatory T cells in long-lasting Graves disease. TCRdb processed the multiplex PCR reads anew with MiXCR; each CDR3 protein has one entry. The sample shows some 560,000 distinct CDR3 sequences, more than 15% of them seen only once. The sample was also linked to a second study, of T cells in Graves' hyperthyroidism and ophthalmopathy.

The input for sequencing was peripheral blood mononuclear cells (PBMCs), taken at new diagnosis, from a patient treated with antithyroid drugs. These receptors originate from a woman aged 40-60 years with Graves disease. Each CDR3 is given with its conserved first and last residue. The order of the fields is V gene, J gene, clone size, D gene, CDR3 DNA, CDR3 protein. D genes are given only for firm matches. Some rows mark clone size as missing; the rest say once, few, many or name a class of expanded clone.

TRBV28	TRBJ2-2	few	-	TGTGCCAGCAGTTTCTCACGGGCTCCGAACACCGGGGAGCTGTTTTTT	CASSFSRAPNTGELFF
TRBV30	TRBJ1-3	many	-	TGTGCCTGGAGACGCAATCTCCTGGTGGACACCATATATTTT	CAWRRNLLVDTIYF
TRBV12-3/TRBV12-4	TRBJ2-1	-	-	TGTGCCAGCAGTTTGGGGGACCACTCCTACAATGAGCAGTTCTTC	CASSLGDHSYNEQFF
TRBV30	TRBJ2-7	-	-	TGTGCCTGGAGCGGCCCCCTCAGGGGAGAGCAGTACTTC	CAWSGPLRGEQYF
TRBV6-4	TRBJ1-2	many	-	TGTGCCAGCAGTGACTCGTGGGGGGCACGCGGCTACACCTTC	CASSDSWGARGYTF
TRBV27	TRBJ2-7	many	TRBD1	TGTGCCAGCAGAGGACAGGGGGCAGGTGGGACCTACGAGCAGTACTTC	CASRGQGAGGTYEQYF
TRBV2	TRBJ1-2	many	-	TGTGCCAGCAGTGAACTCCTTGGCTACACCTTC	CASSELLGYTF
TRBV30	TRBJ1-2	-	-	TGTGCCTGGAGCGGAATTGTGACTGGCTATGGCTACACCTTC	CAWSGIVTGYGYTF
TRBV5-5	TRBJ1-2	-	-	TGTGCCAGCAGCTTGGGCTGGACGGATGGCTACACCTTC	CASSLGWTDGYTF
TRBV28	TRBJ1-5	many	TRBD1	TGTGCCAGCAGTTCCCCAGGGGGCGCGAGCAATCAGCCCCAGCATTTT	CASSSPGGASNQPQHF
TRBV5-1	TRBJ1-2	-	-	TGCGCCAGCAGCCGAGGGGGGGGCGGTGGCTACACCTTC	CASSRGGGGGYTF
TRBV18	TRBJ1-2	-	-	TGTGCCAGCTCACCAACCCTAAGAGGGACCGGGAGTTCCGGCTACACCTTC	CASSPTLRGTGSSGYTF
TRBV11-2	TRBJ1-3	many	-	TGTGCCAGCAGCTTAATCCTGGCAGATGAAAACACCATATATTTT	CASSLILADENTIYF
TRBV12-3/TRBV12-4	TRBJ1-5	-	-	TGTGCCAGCAGTTTAGAGGGGGGCGGGGGAAGACAGCCCCAGCATTTT	CASSLEGGGGRQPQHF
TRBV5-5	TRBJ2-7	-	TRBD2	TGCGCCAGCAGCTTCCTAGCGGGGGACTCCTACGAGCAGTACTTC	CASSFLAGDSYEQYF
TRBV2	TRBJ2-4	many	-	TGTGCCAGCAGGATGCAGGGGTCACTAGCCAAAAACATTCAGTACTTC	CASRMQGSLAKNIQYF
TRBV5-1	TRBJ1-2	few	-	TGCGCCAGCAGCAGTACAGGGATCCATGGCTACACCTTC	CASSSTGIHGYTF
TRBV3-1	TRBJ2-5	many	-	TGTGCCAGCAGCCAAAGTCTCGGCCAAGAGACCCAGTACTTC	CASSQSLGQETQYF
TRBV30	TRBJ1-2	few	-	TGTGCCTGGAGTGTACTCCGGGCCTACACCTTC	CAWSVLRAYTF
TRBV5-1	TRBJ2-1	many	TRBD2	TGCGCCAGCACACCGAGCGGGGGTAGCTCCTACAATGAGCAGTTCTTC	CASTPSGGSSYNEQFF
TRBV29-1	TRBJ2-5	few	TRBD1	TGCAGCGCGGGACAGGGAGAAGAGACCCAGTACTTC	CSAGQGEETQYF
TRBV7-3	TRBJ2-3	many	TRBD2	TGTGCCAGCAGCCCGGGACTAGCGGGAGTAGGAGATACGCAGTATTTT	CASSPGLAGVGDTQYF
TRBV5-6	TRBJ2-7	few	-	TGTGCCAGCAAGCCAGGGCGGGCACTCTCCTACGAGCAGTACTTC	CASKPGRALSYEQYF
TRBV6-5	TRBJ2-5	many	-	TGTGCCAGCAGTTCCAGTTTTTTAGAGACCCAGTACTTC	CASSSSFLETQYF
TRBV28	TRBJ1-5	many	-	TGTGCCAGCAGTCTACTTACGACAGGTACTCAGCCCCAGCATTTT	CASSLLTTGTQPQHF
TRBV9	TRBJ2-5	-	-	TGTGCCAGCAGCGTAGGGCGGGGGCCCCTCCAAGAGACCCAGTACTTC	CASSVGRGPLQETQYF
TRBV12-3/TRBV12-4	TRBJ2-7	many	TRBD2	TGTGCCAGCAGTTTTAGCGGGGCCCCCTCCTACGAGCAGTACTTC	CASSFSGAPSYEQYF
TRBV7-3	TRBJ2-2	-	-	TGTGCCAGCAGCCGCACCGGAGGGGAGCTGTTTTTT	CASSRTGGELFF
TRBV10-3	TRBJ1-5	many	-	TGTGCCATCGGGGAAGCAGGGTCTCAGCCCCAGCATTTT	CAIGEAGSQPQHF
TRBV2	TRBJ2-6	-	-	TGTGCCAGCAGTCCCCGGTTTATTTCCTCTGGGGCCAACGTCCTGACTTTC	CASSPRFISSGANVLTF
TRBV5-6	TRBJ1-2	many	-	TGTGCCAGCAGCCCCTGGCAGGGTGGCTACACCTTC	CASSPWQGGYTF
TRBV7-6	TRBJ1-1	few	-	TGTGCCAGCAGCTTAGTCGACCAGAACACTGAAGCTTTCTTT	CASSLVDQNTEAFF
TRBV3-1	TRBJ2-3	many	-	TGTGCCAGCAGCCAAGATCGCAAGAACACAGATACGCAGTATTTT	CASSQDRKNTDTQYF
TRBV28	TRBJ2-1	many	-	TGTGCCAGCAGTTTTGACAGGTATTACAATGAGCAGTTCTTC	CASSFDRYYNEQFF
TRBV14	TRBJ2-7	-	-	TGTGCCAGCAGCCATACCGGGACCCTCGACGAGCAGTACTTC	CASSHTGTLDEQYF
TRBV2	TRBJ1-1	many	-	TGTGCCAGCAGTCGAGAAGGGGTCATGAACACTGAAGCTTTCTTT	CASSREGVMNTEAFF